The TCR beta chain described here comes from a study of human T cells and chemical hapten exposure. Whole-study context: Largely, small differences in pooled library volume made per-sample TCR yields vary.

A single record per CDR3 protein comes from TCRdb applying MiXCR to the RACE reads. The sample yields about 50,000 distinct CDR3 sequences, 9.5% to 10% seen once. The time point denotes: patch test 2, 6 weeks after DPC sensitization. Indicated treatment: therapeutic diphenylcyclopropenone sensitization with weekly scalp DPC. Trimming shortened V by 2 bases and J by 2 bases, and 9 bases separated the two germline ends. CDR1 and CDR2 from the germline V gene are MNHEY and SVGAGI. This CDR3 has 14 amino acids. This material consisted of whole blood, taken in connection with sensitization to the hapten diphenylcyclopropenone (DPC). The source of this sequence is a woman aged 45-65 years with alopecia areata. Some clones in this sample may be carry-over from other donors' samples. The chain links TRBV6-5 to TRBJ2-5, with D hard to call. The chain's CDR3 is CASSYTHRQETQYF. In DNA form, the CDR3 reads TGTGCCAGCAGTTACACCCACCGTCAAGAGACCCAGTACTTC.